This T cell receptor beta chain was documented in a study of CD8+CD57+ T cells in acquired aplastic anemia. Study information: Across the sorted CD4+ and CD8+ cells, DNA amounts averaged roughly 3 ug. Whole-study results and caveats: Shared by patients and controls, 25 to 30 CD8+ CDR3s were abundant in patients. CD8+ Simpson's diversity in patients was not significantly different from that in controls.

Genomic DNA was employed as the template in profiling TCR beta VDJ and CDR3. A single record per CDR3 protein comes from TCRdb applying MiXCR to the reads. The sample lists about 190,000 distinct CDR3 sequences; about 53% were seen once. This clonotype has a count of ten or more. Its matching antigen is unknown. CDR1 DFQATT and CDR2 SNEGSKA come from the germline V gene (reference sequence). The V and J ends lost 6 bases and 4 bases, in that order; junction bases with no gene match: 10. The CDR3 runs 15 residues. The J gene is TRBJ2-7, the V gene TRBV20-1; TRBD1 matches 12 bases. What was sequenced was sorted CD4+, CD8+, or CD8+CD57+ T cells (not recorded which) from PBMCs. The origin of this receptor is a human donor in good health, serving as a control. CDR3 amino acids: CSADAGTGGSYEQYF. The CDR3 DNA follows: TGCAGTGCCGATGCCGGGACAGGGGGCTCTTACGAGCAGTACTTC.